The following is a T cell receptor beta chain sequence with its context. The data were taken from a study of blood T cell repertoires in COVID-19. Study-wide background: COVID-19 samples collected from the United States, Italy and Spain covered acute and convalescent phases. Sources were T cells, B-cell-depleted T cells, or PBMCs; the material itself was cDNA or gDNA.

Authors' methods: Estimation of nucleated cell counts relied on the amplification of reference gene primers. Produced via immunoSEQ multiplex PCR; TCRdb's table is partial and in-frame only. V and J calls and clone size follow that table, whereas D and trimming were derived from the DNA. This sample carries approximately 38,000 clones, 80% to 90% of them seen once, and the ten largest clones take approximately 10%. V gave up 5 bases and J gave up 0 bases, with 5 bases separating them. CDR1 KGHSH and CDR2 LQKENI come from the germline V gene. The CDR3 runs to 13 residues. The V and J genes are TRBV18 and TRBJ1-3; tentatively, D is TRBD1 (5 bases). The sequence came from a man aged 25-45 years with active or convalescent COVID-19. Sequencing was carried out using peripheral blood. Here the CDR3 reads CASSDSSGNTIYF. CDR3 nucleotide sequence: TGTGCCAGCTCAGACAGCTCTGGAAACACCATATATTTT.